What follows are 26 T cell receptor beta chains derived from one specimen sequenced in a study of CD8 T cells in ankylosing spondylitis. TCRdb independently ran MiXCR on the 5' RACE reads; one entry per CDR3 protein. The table has 150,000 or so distinct CDR3 sequences, more than 9% seen once. Source material: blood, either unsorted or a sorted T cell fraction (not recorded which). The origin of the receptors is a male donor with ankylosing spondylitis or in good health (not recorded which).

The rearrangement uses TRBV12-3 or TRBV12-4 and TRBJ2-1; 9 bases agree with TRBD2. The V and J ends lost 5 bases and 15 bases, in that order; junction bases with no gene match: 8. The CDR3 sequence is 12 residues long. CDR3 region: CASSPSGVKGFF. As DNA, the CDR3 is TGTGCCAGCAGTCCTAGCGGGGTAAAGGGGTTCTTC.

This clonotype was observed at least ten times. The rearrangement joins TRBV10-3 to TRBJ2-3; 8 nucleotides agree with TRBD1. V dropped 7 bases and J dropped 5; count of bases not matched to a gene: 5. The germline V gene has CDR1 ENHRY and CDR2 SYGVKD. The CDR3 loop spans 13 amino acids. The CDR3 is CAITIGQGDTQYF. DNA for the CDR3: TGTGCCATCACCATCGGACAGGGAGATACGCAGTATTTT.

This clonotype was counted ten times or more. V and J are TRBV20-1 and TRBJ1-1; D gene ambiguous. Germline CDR1 and CDR2: DFQATT and SNEGSKA (reference sequence). This CDR3 comprises 13 residues. V lost 3 bases and J lost 7, with 15 bases in between. DNA for the CDR3: TGCAGTGCTAGGGATCCACCGGAGGGTGAAGCTTTCTTT. This gives the protein CSARDPPEGEAFF.

This clonotype was found many times. The chain links TRBV5-1 to TRBJ1-1; D is possibly TRBD1 (5 bases). The CDR3 length is 12 residues. Germline V gives CDR1 SGHRS, CDR2 YFSETQ. Deletions cut 3 bases from V and 5 bases from J, with 8 bases between. The CDR3: CASSWGETEAFF. The CDR3 DNA follows: TGCGCCAGCAGCTGGGGGGAGACTGAAGCTTTCTTT.

Comments on this clonotype: This may be a read error, as it is one base from a much larger clone. The rearrangement joins TRBV11-3 to TRBJ2-3; TRBD1 is a possible D gene (5 bases). TRBJ1-5 matches the DNA end more closely, so the J call is doubtful. This CDR3 region has 14 residues. Per germline, CDR1 SGHNT and CDR2 YENEEA. The CDR3, as DNA: TGTGCCAGCAGTTCCGGCGGGGACTTAGATACGCAGCATTTT. Protein sequence: CASSSGGDLDTQHF.

This clonotype was picked up many times. This chain joins TRBV6-1 and TRBJ1-2; no firm D call. Germline assignment: CDR1 MNHNS and CDR2 SASEGT. The CDR3 runs to 14 residues. Trimming cost V 5 bases and J 5 bases, with 15 bases left between them. The CDR3 coding sequence is TGTGCCAGCAGTAAGAGCCGGGATCTTTATGGCTACACCTTC. It is translated as CASSKSRDLYGYTF.

This clonotype occurred many times. The chain combines TRBV5-1 with TRBJ1-1, with D tentatively TRBD1 (6 bases). With 6 bases removed from V and 0 bases from J, the gap between germline ends came to 15 bases. Germline V gene data show CDR1 as SGHRS and CDR2 as YFSETQ. This CDR3 comprises 15 residues. In DNA form, the CDR3 reads TGCGCCAGCACCCCGACAGGAGGCATGAACACTGAAGCTTTCTTT. This codes for CASTPTGGMNTEAFF. The full variable domain, with the rest looked up from reference TRBV5-1 and TRBJ1-1, is KAGVTQTPRYLIKTRGQQVTLSCSPISGHRSVSWYQQTPGQGLQFLFEYFSETQRNKGNFPGRFSGRQFSNSRSEMNVSTLELGDSALYLCASTPTGGMNTEAFFGQGTRLTVV.

This clonotype was counted a few times. The V gene is TRBV5-1, the J gene TRBJ1-2; 7 bases match TRBD1. CDR1 and CDR2 from the germline V gene are SGHRS and YFSETQ. V shed 4 bases and J 3 bases; nucleotides not matched to a gene: 3. The CDR3 is made up of 13 amino acids. CDR3 coding DNA: TGCGCCAGCAGCCGCAGGGGGGACTATGGCTACACCTTC. Translating gives CASSRRGDYGYTF.

At least ten counts were recorded for this clonotype. The chain's CDR3 is CASSVISGTDTQYF. CDR3 DNA: TGTGCCAGCAGTGTAATTTCGGGCACAGATACGCAGTATTTT. The chain joins TRBV2 to TRBJ2-3; no clear D. CDR3 length: 14 residues. From germline, CDR1 is SNHLY and CDR2 FYNNEI. Between the trimmed V and J ends, which lost 4 bases and 1 base, there was a span of 9 bases.

This clonotype was seen a few times. The chain combines TRBV7-2 with TRBJ2-1; perhaps TRBD2 as D (5 bases). The CDR3 is 15 amino acids. CDR1 SGHTA and CDR2 FQGNSA come from the germline V gene. The V and J ends lost 5 bases and 6 bases respectively, with 17 bases between them. In DNA, the CDR3 is TGTGCCAGCAGCCTAGACTACACCTCTGGCAATGAGCAGTTCTTC. Its translation is CASSLDYTSGNEQFF.

The sample holds many counts of this clonotype. The chain links TRBV20-1 to TRBJ2-1; 9 nucleotides line up with TRBD2. CDR3 length equals 14 residues. Trimming cost V 3 bases and J 4 bases; bases outside gene matches: 4. The germline gives CDR1 DFQATT, CDR2 SNEGSKA (reference sequence). Here the CDR3 reads CSARRLAEYNEQFF. CDR3 in DNA: TGCAGTGCTAGGAGACTAGCGGAATACAATGAGCAGTTCTTC.

This clonotype came up a few times. The chain carries TRBV5-5 and TRBJ2-2; the D gene is possibly TRBD1 (7 bases). Trimming stripped 0 bases from V and 0 bases from J, with 15 bases between. The CDR3 sequence is 18 residues long. The V gene's germline CDR1 is SGHKS and CDR2 YYEKEE (reference sequence). The CDR3, as DNA: TGTGCCAGCAGCTTGGCCCCCAGGGGGGCCCCGAACACCGGGGAGCTGTTTTTT. This translates into CASSLAPRGAPNTGELFF.

This clonotype showed up many times. V usage is TRBV20-1 and J usage is TRBJ2-5, with D perhaps matching TRBD2 (7 bases). This CDR3 region has 15 residues. CDR1 DFQATT and CDR2 SNEGSKA come from the germline V gene (reference sequence). Trimming removed 3 bases at V and 1 base at J, with 15 bases between. CDR3 sequence (DNA): TGCAGTGCTAGGGGGAGGGGGAGGGTCCAAGAGACCCAGTACTTC. It codes for CSARGRGRVQETQYF.

This clonotype was seen many times. V is TRBV27 and J is TRBJ2-1; 9 bases line up with TRBD2. The CDR3 has 17 amino acids. CDR1 and CDR2 (germline): MNHEY, SMNVEV (reference sequence). Trimming at V came to 2 bases and at J to 4 bases, leaving 9 bases not matched to a gene. CDR3 sequence reads: CASSLSSGGVLYNEQFF. The CDR3 DNA follows: TGTGCCAGCAGTTTAAGTAGCGGGGGAGTTCTTTACAATGAGCAGTTCTTC.

This clonotype was observed many times. This rearrangement joins TRBV5-1 to TRBJ1-3; tentatively, D is TRBD1 (6 bases). Trimming removed 4 bases from V and 3 bases from J, with 14 bases in between. The CDR3 spans 15 residues. Germline V lookup: CDR1 SGHRS, CDR2 YFSETQ. CDR3 sequence (DNA): TGCGCCAGCAGCCTAGGGGGGAACCTTGGAAACACCATATATTTT. Translated: CASSLGGNLGNTIYF.

This chain links TRBV3-1 with TRBJ1-2; a weak D match, TRBD1 (5 bases). V lost 7 bases and J 4 bases, leaving 13 bases between the germline ends. Germline V gives CDR1 LGHDT, CDR2 YNNKEL (reference sequence). CDR3 length: 13 residues. CDR3 DNA: TGTGCCAGCACCTTGGGGGGGAGCTATGGCTACACCTTC. This translates into CASTLGGSYGYTF.

This chain uses TRBV21-1 with TRBJ2-1; the D segment call TRBD1 is taken from the table without a DNA check. TRBV21-1 is a pseudogene locus. The CDR3 is 16 amino acids. CDR3 protein: CASSAEGTGLGNEQFF. In DNA, the CDR3 is TGTGCCAGCAGCGCCGAAGGGACAGGGCTTGGCAATGAGCAGTTCTTC.

This clonotype was recorded many times. V is TRBV5-1 and J is TRBJ2-5; weak D call: TRBD1 (6 bases). The germline V and J ends were trimmed by 3 bases and 1 base, with 10 bases remaining between them. Germline V gene data show CDR1 as SGHRS and CDR2 as YFSETQ. CDR3 size: 14 residues. As DNA, the CDR3 is TGCGCCAGCAGCTCTACAGGGATCCAAGAGACCCAGTACTTC. The encoded protein is CASSSTGIQETQYF. Full variable domain (remainder filled in from reference TRBV5-1 and TRBJ2-5): KAGVTQTPRYLIKTRGQQVTLSCSPISGHRSVSWYQQTPGQGLQFLFEYFSETQRNKGNFPGRFSGRQFSNSRSEMNVSTLELGDSALYLCASSSTGIQETQYFGPGTRLLVL.

This clonotype was detected ten times or more. The V and J genes are TRBV5-5 and TRBJ2-3, with 11 bases fitting TRBD2. Trimming cost V 3 bases and J 2 bases; bases outside gene matches: 8. The germline gives CDR1 SGHKS, CDR2 YYEKEE (reference sequence). The CDR3 is 17 residues long. The CDR3 spells CASSSEGLAVLTDTQYF. CDR3 nucleotide sequence: TGTGCCAGCAGCTCAGAGGGACTAGCGGTCCTCACAGATACGCAGTATTTT.

This clonotype came up many times. The rearrangement uses TRBV19 and TRBJ2-2, with 7 positions matching TRBD1. V lost 7 bases and J lost 2; bases outside the gene matches: 7. The CDR3 length is 15 residues. Germline V CDR1 and CDR2: LNHDA, SQIVND (reference sequence). The CDR3 DNA sequence: TGTGCCAGTACCGTGGGGACAGCTAACACCGGGGAGCTGTTTTTT. This translates into CASTVGTANTGELFF.

This chain connects TRBV19 to TRBJ1-1, with 7 bases lining up with TRBD1. Germline-derived CDR1 and CDR2 are LNHDA and SQIVND (reference sequence). This CDR3 is 16 amino acids long. V gave up 7 bases and J gave up 1 base; unmatched junction bases: 12. The CDR3 coding sequence is TGTGCCAGTATGAAGGGGGCCGTCCGGCCGAACACTGAAGCTTTCTTT. It specifies CASMKGAVRPNTEAFF.

This clonotype was observed at least ten times. The V gene is TRBV5-1, the J gene TRBJ2-1; D not resolved. The CDR3 sequence is 11 residues long. The V gene lost 0 bases and the J gene lost 10 bases, with 5 bases spanning the gap. Germline assignment: CDR1 SGHRS and CDR2 YFSETQ. CDR3 DNA: TGCGCCAGCAGCTTGGGCAGGGAGCAGTTCTTC. Residues: CASSLGREQFF. Combining the CDR3 with reference TRBV5-1 and TRBJ2-1 gives the whole variable domain KAGVTQTPRYLIKTRGQQVTLSCSPISGHRSVSWYQQTPGQGLQFLFEYFSETQRNKGNFPGRFSGRQFSNSRSEMNVSTLELGDSALYLCASSLGREQFFGPGTRLTVL.

This clonotype appeared many times. This chain links TRBV12-3 or TRBV12-4 with TRBJ1-5; D is unclear. The V gene lost 5 bases and the J gene lost 0 bases, with 8 bases spanning the gap. This CDR3 spans 14 amino acids. CDR3: CASSLQVSNQPQHF. The CDR3 region has the DNA TGTGCCAGCAGTCTCCAGGTTAGCAATCAGCCCCAGCATTTT.

This clonotype was recorded many times. This chain joins TRBV9 and TRBJ2-1; D is possibly TRBD1 or TRBD2 (5 bases each). V was trimmed by 7 bases and J by 0 bases, leaving 17 bases between them. Germline V gene lookup returns CDR1 SGDLS and CDR2 YYNGEE. CDR3 length: 16 amino acids. CDR3 in amino acids: CASGASSLSSYNEQFF. Written as DNA, the CDR3 is TGTGCCAGCGGGGCTAGCAGCTTAAGCTCCTACAATGAGCAGTTCTTC.

J is TRBJ1-1 and V is TRBV6-5; 11 bases are a match to TRBD1. With 4 bases clipped from V and 4 bases from J, the junction kept 11 bases outside the gene matches. Germline loops: CDR1 MNHEY, CDR2 SVGAGI. The CDR3 extends over 17 amino acids. The DNA for the CDR3 is TGTGCCAGCAGTTCTCGGACAGGGGGCCACGCTAGCACTGAAGCTTTCTTT. The encoded protein is CASSSRTGGHASTEAFF.

This clonotype was picked up many times. This sequence joins TRBV10-3 and TRBJ2-7; 13 bases map to TRBD2. Germline V gene sequence: CDR1 ENHRY, CDR2 SYGVKD. V shed 7 bases and J 3 bases; nucleotides not matched to a gene: 9. The CDR3 covers 16 residues. This CDR3 reads CAIKVYRTSGSYEQYF. In DNA form, the CDR3 reads TGTGCCATCAAAGTATATCGGACTAGCGGGAGCTACGAGCAGTACTTC.